The sequence of this TCR beta chain was determined in a study of OX40 agonist ivuxolimab in advanced cancers. V trimming: 5 bases; J trimming: 7 bases; junction bases outside the gene matches: 9. Per the germline V gene, CDR1 is SEHNR and CDR2 is FQNEAQ (reference sequence). The CDR3 loop spans 15 amino acids. Libraries were prepared by immunoSEQ multiplex PCR; TCRdb keeps only in-frame clonotypes and omits some of them. This table holds 20,000 to 30,000 clones, 75% to 85% found once. J is TRBJ2-2 and V is TRBV7-9; 8 positions agree with TRBD1. The sample consisted of CD4+ or CD8+ T cells sorted from blood, taken in a trial of the OX40 agonist ivuxolimab. The receptor's source is an adult with an advanced solid tumor such as melanoma, head and neck, liver or kidney cancer. The CDR3 spells CASSGRDRGIGELFF. CDR3 nucleotides: TGTGCCAGCAGCGGCAGAGACAGGGGAATCGGGGAGCTGTTTTTT. The variable domain in full, with the rest retrieved from reference TRBV7-9 and TRBJ2-2, is DTGVSQNPRHKITKRGQNVTFRCDPISEHNRLYWYRQTLGQGPEFLTYFQNEAQLEKSRLLSDRFSAERPKGSFSTLEIQRTEQGDSAMYLCASSGRDRGIGELFFGEGSRLTVL.